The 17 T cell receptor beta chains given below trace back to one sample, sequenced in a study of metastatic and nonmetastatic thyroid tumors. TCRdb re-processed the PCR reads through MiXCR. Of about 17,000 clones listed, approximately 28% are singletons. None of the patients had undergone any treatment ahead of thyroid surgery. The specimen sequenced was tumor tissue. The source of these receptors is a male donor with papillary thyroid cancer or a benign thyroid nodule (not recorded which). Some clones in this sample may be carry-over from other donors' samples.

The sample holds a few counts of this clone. The CDR3 region is CASSVEHSTDTQYF. For the CDR3, the DNA is TGTGCCAGCAGCGTAGAACACTCCACAGATACGCAGTATTTT. The V gene is TRBV9, the J gene TRBJ2-3; D unclear. The CDR3 is 14 residues long. The ends were cut back, 0 bases at V and 2 bases at J, with 7 bases in the middle. CDR1 is SGDLS, CDR2 YYNGEE, per germline.

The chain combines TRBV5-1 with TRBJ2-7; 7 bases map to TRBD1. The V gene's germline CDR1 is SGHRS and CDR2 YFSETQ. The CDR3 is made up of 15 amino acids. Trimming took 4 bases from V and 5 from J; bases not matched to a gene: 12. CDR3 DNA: TGCGCCAGCAGCCCTACGGGACAGAGCTTCGACGAGCAGTACTTC. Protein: CASSPTGQSFDEQYF.

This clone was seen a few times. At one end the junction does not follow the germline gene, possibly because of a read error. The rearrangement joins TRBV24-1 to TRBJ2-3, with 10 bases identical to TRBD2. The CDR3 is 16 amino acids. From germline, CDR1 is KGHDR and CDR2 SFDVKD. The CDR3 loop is CATSEGLADSTDTQYF. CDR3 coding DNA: TGTGCCACCAGTGAAGGACTAGCGGATAGCACAGATACTCAGTATTTT.

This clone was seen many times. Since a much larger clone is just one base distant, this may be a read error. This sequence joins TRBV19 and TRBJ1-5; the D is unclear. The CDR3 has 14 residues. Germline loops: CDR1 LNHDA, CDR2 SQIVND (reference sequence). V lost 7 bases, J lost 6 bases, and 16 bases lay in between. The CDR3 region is CASTRAPGCQPQHF. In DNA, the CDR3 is TGTGCCAGTACTCGAGCCCCTGGGTGTCAGCCCCAGCATTTT.

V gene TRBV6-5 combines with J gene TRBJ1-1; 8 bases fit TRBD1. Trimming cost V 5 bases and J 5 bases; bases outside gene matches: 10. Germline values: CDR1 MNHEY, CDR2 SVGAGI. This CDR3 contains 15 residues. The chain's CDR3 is CASSAGQERRTEAFF. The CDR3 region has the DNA TGTGCCAGCAGTGCGGGACAGGAGCGGAGGACTGAAGCTTTCTTT.

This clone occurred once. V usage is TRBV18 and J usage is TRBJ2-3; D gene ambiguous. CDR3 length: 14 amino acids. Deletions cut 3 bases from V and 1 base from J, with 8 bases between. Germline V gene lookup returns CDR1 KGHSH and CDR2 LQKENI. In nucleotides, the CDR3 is TGTGCCAGCTCACCGGCTGCGGGCACAGATACGCAGTATTTT. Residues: CASSPAAGTDTQYF. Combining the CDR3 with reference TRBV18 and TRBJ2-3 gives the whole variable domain NAGVMQNPRHLVRRRGQEARLRCSPMKGHSHVYWYRQLPEEGLKFMVYLQKENIIDESGMPKERFSAEFPKEGPSILRIQQVVRGDSAAYFCASSPAAGTDTQYFGPGTRLTVL.

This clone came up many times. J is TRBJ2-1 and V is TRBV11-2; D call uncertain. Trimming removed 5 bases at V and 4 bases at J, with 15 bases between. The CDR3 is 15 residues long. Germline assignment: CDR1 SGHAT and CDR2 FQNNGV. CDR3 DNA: TGTGCCAGCAGCCAATCGTCGAGGAGTTACAATGAGCAGTTCTTC. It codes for CASSQSSRSYNEQFF. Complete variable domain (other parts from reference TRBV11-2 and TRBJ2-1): EAGVAQSPRYKIIEKRQSVAFWCNPISGHATLYWYQQILGQGPKLLIQFQNNGVVDDSQLPKDRFSAERLKGVDSTLKIQPAKLEDSAVYLCASSQSSRSYNEQFFGPGTRLTVL.

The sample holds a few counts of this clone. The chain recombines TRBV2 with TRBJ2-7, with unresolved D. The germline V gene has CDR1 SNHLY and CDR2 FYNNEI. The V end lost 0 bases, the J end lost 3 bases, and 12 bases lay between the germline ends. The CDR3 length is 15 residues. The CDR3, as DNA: TGTGCCAGCAGTGAAGCTACGCGGATGAACTACGAGCAGTACTTC. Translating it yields CASSEATRMNYEQYF.

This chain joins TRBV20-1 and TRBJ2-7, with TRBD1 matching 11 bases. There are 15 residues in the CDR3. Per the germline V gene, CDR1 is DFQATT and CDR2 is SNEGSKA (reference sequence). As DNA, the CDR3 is TGCAGGGACTTGGTCCGGACAGGGGGCATGTACGAGCAGTACTTC. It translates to CRDLVRTGGMYEQYF.

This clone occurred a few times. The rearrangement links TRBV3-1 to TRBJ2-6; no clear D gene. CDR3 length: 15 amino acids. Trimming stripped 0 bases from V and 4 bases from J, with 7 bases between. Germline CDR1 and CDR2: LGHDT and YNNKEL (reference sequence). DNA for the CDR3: TGTGCCAGCAGCCAAGATTCGGCGGGGGCCAACGTCCTGACTTTC. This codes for CASSQDSAGANVLTF.

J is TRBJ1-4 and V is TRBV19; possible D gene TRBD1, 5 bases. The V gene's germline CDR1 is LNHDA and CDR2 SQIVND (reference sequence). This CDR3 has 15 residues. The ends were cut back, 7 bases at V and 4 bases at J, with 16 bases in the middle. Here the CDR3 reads CASISRLGLNEKLFF. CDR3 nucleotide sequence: TGTGCCAGTATATCTCGCCTGGGGCTTAATGAAAAACTGTTTTTT. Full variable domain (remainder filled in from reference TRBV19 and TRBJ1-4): DGGITQSPKYLFRKEGQNVTLSCEQNLNHDAMYWYRQDPGQGLRLIYYSQIVNDFQKGDIAEGYSVSREKKESFPLTVTSAQKNPTAFYLCASISRLGLNEKLFFGSGTQLSVL.

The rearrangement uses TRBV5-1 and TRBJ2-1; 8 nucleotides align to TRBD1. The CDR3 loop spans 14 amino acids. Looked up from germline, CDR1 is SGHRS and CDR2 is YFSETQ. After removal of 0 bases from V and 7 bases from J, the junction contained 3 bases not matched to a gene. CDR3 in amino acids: CASSLEDRVNEQFF. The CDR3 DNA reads TGCGCCAGCAGCTTGGAGGACAGGGTGAATGAGCAGTTCTTC.

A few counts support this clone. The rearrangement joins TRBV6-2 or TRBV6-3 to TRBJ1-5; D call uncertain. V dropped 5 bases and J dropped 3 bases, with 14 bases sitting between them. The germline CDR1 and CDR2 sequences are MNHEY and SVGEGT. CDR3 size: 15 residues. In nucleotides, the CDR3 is TGTGCCAGCAGTCCCCCTTCACAGAACAATCAGCCCCAGCATTTT. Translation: CASSPPSQNNQPQHF.

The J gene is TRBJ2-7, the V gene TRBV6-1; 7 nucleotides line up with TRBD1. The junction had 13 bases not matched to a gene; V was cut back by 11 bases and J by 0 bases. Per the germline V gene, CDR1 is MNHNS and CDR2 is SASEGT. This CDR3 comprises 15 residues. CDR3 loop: CALAGIRDSSYEQYF. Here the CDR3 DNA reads TGTGCCTTGGCAGGCATCCGGGACAGCTCCTACGAGCAGTACTTC.

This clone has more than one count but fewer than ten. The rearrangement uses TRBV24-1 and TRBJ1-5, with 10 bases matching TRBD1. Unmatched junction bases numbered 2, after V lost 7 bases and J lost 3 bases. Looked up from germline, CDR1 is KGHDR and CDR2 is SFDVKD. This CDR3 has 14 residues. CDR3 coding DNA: TGTGCCACCAGGGACAGGGGGACCAATCAGCCCCAGCATTTT. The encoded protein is CATRDRGTNQPQHF.

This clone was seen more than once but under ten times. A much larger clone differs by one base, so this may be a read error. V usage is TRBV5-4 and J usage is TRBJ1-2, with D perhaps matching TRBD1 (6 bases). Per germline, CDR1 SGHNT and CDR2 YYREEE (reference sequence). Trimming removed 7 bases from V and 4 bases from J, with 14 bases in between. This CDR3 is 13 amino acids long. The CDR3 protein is CASGPGDGYGYTF. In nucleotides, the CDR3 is TGTGCCAGCGGCCCAGGGGATGGCTATGGCTACACCTTC.

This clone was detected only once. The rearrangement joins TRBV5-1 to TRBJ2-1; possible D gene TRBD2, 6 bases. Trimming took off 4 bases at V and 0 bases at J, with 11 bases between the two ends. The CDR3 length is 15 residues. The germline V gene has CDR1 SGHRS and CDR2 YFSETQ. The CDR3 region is CASSTLASSYNEQFF. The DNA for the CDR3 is TGCGCCAGCAGCACCCTAGCGAGCTCCTACAATGAGCAGTTCTTC.